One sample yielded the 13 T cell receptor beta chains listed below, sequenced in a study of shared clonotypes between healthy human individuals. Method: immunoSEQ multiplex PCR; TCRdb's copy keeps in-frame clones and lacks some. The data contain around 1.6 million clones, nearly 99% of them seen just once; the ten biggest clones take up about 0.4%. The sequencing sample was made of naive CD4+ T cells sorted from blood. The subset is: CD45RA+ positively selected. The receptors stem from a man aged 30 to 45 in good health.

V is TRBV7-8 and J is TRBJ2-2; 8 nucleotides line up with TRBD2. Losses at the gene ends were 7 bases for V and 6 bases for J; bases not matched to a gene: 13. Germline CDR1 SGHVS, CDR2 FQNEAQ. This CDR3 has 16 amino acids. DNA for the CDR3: TGTGCCAGCACACTAGGGCTCGGGAGGGCGCCCGGGGAGCTGTTTTTT. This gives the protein CASTLGLGRAPGELFF.

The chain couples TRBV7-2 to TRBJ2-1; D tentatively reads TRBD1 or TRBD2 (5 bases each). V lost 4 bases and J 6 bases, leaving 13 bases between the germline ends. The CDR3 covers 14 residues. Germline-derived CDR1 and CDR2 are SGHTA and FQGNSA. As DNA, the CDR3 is TGTGCCAGCAGCTACCCCCGGGGACGCAATGAGCAGTTCTTC. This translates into CASSYPRGRNEQFF.

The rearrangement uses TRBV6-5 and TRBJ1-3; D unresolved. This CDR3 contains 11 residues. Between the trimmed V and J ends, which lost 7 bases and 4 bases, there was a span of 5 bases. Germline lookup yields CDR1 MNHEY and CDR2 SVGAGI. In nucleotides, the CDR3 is TGTGCCAGCACCGACGGAAACACCATATATTTT. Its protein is CASTDGNTIYF.

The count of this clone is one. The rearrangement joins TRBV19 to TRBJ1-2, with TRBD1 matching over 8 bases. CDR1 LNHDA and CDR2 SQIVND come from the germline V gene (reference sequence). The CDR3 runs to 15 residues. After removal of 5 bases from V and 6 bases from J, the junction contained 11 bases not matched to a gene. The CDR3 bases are TGTGCCAGTAGTCAGCGCAGGGGGCCATCCGATGGCTACACCTTC. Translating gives CASSQRRGPSDGYTF. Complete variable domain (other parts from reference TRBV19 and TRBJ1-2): DGGITQSPKYLFRKEGQNVTLSCEQNLNHDAMYWYRQDPGQGLRLIYYSQIVNDFQKGDIAEGYSVSREKKESFPLTVTSAQKNPTAFYLCASSQRRGPSDGYTFGSGTRLTVV.

The CDR3 loop is CASSSSLLNDYGYTF. CDR3 nucleotides: TGTGCCAGCAGCTCGAGCCTCCTGAATGACTATGGCTACACCTTC. The V call is TRBV5-4, the J call TRBJ1-2; D is uncertain. This CDR3 is built from 15 residues. Trimming left V 3 bases short and J 3 bases short, with 15 bases between. Germline V lookup: CDR1 SGHNT, CDR2 YYREEE (reference sequence). Together with reference TRBV5-4 and TRBJ1-2, the CDR3 gives the full variable domain: ETGVTQSPTHLIKTRGQQVTLRCSSQSGHNTVSWYQQALGQGPQFIFQYYREEENGRGNFPPRFSGLQFPNYSSELNVNALELDDSALYLCASSSSLLNDYGYTFGSGTRLTVV.

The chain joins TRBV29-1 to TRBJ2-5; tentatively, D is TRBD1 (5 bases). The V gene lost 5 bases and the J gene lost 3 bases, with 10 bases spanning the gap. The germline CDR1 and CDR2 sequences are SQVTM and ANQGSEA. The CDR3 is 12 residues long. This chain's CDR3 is CSVKTAEETQYF. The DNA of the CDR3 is TGCAGCGTTAAGACAGCCGAAGAGACCCAGTACTTC.

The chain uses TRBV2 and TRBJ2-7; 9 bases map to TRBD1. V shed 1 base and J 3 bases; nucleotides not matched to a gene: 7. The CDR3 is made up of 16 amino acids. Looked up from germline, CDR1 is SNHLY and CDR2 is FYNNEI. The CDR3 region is CASSEVRPDRGYEQYF. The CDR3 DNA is TGTGCCAGCAGTGAAGTGCGGCCGGACAGGGGCTACGAGCAGTACTTC.

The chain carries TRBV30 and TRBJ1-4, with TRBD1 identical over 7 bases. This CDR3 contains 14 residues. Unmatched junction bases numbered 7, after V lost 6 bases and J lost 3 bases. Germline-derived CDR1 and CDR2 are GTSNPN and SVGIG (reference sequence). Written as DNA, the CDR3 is TGTGCCTGCGGACCCGGGACAGCTAATGAAAAACTGTTTTTT. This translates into CACGPGTANEKLFF.

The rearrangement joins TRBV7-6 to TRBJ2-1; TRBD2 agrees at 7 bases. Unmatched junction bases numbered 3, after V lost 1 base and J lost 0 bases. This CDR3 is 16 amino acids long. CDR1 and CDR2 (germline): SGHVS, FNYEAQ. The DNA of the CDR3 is TGTGCCAGCAGCTTAGGGGGGGGATACTCCTACAATGAGCAGTTCTTC. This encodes CASSLGGGYSYNEQFF.

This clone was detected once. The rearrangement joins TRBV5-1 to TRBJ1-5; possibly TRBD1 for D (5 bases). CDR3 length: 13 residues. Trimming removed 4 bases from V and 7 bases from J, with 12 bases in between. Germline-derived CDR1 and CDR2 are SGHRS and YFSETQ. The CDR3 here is CASSPGSGQPQHF. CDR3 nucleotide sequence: TGCGCCAGCAGCCCAGGGTCGGGGCAGCCCCAGCATTTT.

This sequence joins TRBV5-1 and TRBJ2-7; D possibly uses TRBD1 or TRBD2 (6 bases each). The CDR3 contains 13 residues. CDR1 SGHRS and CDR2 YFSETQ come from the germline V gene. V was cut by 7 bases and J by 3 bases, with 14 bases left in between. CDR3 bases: TGCGCCAGCGGGACCGGGGGCCTCTACGAGCAGTACTTC. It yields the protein CASGTGGLYEQYF.

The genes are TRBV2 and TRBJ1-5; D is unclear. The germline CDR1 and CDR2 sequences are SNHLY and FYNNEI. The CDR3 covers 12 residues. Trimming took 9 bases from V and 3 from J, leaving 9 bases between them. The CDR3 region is CASGPINQPQHF. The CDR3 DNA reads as TGTGCCAGTGGCCCCATCAATCAGCCCCAGCATTTT.

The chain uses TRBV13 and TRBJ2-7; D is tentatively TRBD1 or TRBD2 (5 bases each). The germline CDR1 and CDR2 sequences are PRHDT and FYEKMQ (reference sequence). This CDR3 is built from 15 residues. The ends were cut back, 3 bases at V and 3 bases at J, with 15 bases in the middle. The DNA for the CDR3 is TGTGCCAGCAGCTTTAGGGACCCTGGGTTCTACGAGCAGTACTTC. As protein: CASSFRDPGFYEQYF.